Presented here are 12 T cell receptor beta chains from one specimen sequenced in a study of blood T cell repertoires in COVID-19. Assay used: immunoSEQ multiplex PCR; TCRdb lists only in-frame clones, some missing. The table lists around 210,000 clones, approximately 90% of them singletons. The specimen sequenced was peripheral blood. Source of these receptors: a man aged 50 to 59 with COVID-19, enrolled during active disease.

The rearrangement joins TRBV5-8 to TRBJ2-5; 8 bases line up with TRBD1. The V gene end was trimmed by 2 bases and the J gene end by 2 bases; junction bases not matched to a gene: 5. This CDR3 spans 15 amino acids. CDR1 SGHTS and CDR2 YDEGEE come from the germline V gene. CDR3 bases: TGTGCCAGCAGCTTCCCAGGACAGGGACAAGAGACCCAGTACTTC. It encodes CASSFPGQGQETQYF.

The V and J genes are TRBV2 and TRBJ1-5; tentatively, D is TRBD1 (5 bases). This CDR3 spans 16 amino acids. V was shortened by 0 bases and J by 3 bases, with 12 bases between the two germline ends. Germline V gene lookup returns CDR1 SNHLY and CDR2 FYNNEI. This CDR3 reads CASSEAARVSNQPQHF. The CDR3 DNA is TGTGCCAGCAGTGAAGCGGCCAGGGTCTCCAATCAGCCCCAGCATTTT.

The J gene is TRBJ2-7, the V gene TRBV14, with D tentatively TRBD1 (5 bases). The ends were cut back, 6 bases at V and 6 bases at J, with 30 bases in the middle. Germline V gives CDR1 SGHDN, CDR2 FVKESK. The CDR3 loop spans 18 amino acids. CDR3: CASSPPGTLTGVIGEQYF. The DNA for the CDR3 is TGTGCCAGCAGTCCTCCGGGCACCCTTACAGGAGTTATTGGCGAGCAGTACTTC.

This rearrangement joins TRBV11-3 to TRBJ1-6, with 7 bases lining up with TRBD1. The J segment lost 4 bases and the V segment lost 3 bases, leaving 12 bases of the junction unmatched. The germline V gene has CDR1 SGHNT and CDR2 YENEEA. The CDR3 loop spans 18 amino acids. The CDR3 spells CASSLGSTGTDYNSPLHF. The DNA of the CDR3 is TGTGCCAGCAGCTTGGGGTCAACCGGGACAGATTATAATTCACCCCTCCACTTT.

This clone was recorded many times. CDR3 DNA sequence: TGTGCCAGCAGCCTGGCAGGGGCGTCCGGGGAGCTGTTTTTT. It is translated as CASSLAGASGELFF. This chain links TRBV6-2 or TRBV6-3 with TRBJ2-2, with D possibly TRBD1 on 6 matching bases. Germline V gene sequence: CDR1 MNHEY, CDR2 SVGEGT. The V and J ends lost 6 bases and 6 bases respectively, with 14 bases between them. The CDR3 loop spans 14 amino acids.

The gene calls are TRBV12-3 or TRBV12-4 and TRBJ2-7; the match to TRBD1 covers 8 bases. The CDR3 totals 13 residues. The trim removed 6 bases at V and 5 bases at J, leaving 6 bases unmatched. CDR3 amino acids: CASRQGAIDEQYF. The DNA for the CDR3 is TGTGCCAGCAGGCAGGGGGCAATCGACGAGCAGTACTTC.

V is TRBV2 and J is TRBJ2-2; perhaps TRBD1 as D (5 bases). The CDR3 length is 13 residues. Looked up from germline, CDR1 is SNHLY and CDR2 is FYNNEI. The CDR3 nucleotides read TGTGCGTCAAGGGGAAGCCGGACCGGGGAGCTGTTTTTT. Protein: CASRGSRTGELFF.

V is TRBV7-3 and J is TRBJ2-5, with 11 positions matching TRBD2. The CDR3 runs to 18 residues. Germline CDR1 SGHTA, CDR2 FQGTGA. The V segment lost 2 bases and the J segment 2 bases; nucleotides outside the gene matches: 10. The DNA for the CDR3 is TGTGCCAGCAGCTTAGGGTTCGGGACTAGCGGAGCTCAAGAGACCCAGTACTTC. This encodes CASSLGFGTSGAQETQYF. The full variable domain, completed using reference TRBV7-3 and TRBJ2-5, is GAGVSQTPSNKVTEKGKYVELRCDPISGHTALYWYRQSLGQGPEFLIYFQGTGAADDSGLPNDRFFAVRPEGSVSTLKIQRTERGDSAVYLCASSLGFGTSGAQETQYFGPGTRLLVL.

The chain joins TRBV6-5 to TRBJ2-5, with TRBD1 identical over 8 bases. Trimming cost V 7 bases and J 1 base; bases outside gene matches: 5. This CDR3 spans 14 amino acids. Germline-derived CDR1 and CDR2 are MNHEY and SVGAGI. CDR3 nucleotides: TGTGCCAGCATCCCGGGACAGGCCCAAGAGACCCAGTACTTC. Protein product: CASIPGQAQETQYF.

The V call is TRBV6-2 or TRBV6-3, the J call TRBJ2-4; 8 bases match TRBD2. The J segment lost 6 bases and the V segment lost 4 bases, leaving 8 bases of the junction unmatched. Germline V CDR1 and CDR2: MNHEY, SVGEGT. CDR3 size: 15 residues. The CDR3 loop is CASSSAGGLGNIQYF. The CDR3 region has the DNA TGTGCCAGCAGTTCGGCGGGGGGACTGGGAAACATTCAGTACTTC.

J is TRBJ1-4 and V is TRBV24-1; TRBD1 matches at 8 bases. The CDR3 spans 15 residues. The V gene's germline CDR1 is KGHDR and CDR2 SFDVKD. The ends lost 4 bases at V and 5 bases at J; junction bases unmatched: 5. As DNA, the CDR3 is TGTGCCACCAGTGACCCTCGGACAGGGAATGAAAAACTGTTTTTT. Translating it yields CATSDPRTGNEKLFF.

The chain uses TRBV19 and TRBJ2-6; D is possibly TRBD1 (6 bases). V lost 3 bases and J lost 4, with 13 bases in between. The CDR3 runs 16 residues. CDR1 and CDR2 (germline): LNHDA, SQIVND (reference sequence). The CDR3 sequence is CASSILQGLGANVLTF. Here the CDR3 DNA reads TGTGCCAGTAGTATTCTCCAGGGGCTGGGGGCCAACGTCCTGACTTTC.